Listed here are 23 T cell receptor beta chains from one sample, sequenced in a study of cytomegalovirus exposure and HLA in healthy donors. It was with 60 Vbeta and 13 Jbeta primers that the PCR ran. Profiled with immunoSEQ multiplex PCR; TCRdb holds only in-frame clones, not every one. The table records about 69,000 clones, 60% to 85% of them present only once. The sample taken for sequencing was PBMCs. The receptor set was obtained from a young man in good health and CMV-seronegative.

V is TRBV12-2 and J is TRBJ2-3; TRBD2, the D gene given by the table, was not confirmed from the DNA. TRBV12-2 is noted as a pseudogene. The CDR3 sequence is 15 residues long. The CDR3 loop is CASRLTSTPTDTQYF. The CDR3 DNA follows: TGTGCAAGTCGCTTGACTAGTACCCCCACAGATACGCAGTATTTT.

This clone was seen a handful of times. The chain has TRBV5-6 and TRBJ2-4, with unresolved D. The CDR3 loop spans 15 amino acids. Germline values: CDR1 SGHDT, CDR2 YYEEEE. V was pared by 2 bases and J by 3 bases, with 12 bases between. CDR3 nucleotide sequence: TGTGCCAGCAGCTTTAACTCCCAAGACAAAAACATTCAGTACTTC. This gives the protein CASSFNSQDKNIQYF.

The V gene is TRBV9, the J gene TRBJ2-3, with 16 nucleotides matching TRBD2. Trimming removed 1 base from V and 5 bases from J; junction bases left unmatched: 10. Germline loops: CDR1 SGDLS, CDR2 YYNGEE. The CDR3 spans 19 residues. CDR3 bases: TGTGCCAGCAGCGTAAGGCCCGAGGGACTAGCGGGGGGGCGAGATACGCAGTATTTT. Its protein is CASSVRPEGLAGGRDTQYF.

J is TRBJ2-1 and V is TRBV6-4, with 13 bases fitting TRBD2. This CDR3 region has 14 residues. V lost 5 bases and J lost 6; bases outside the gene matches: 1. CDR1 is MRHNA and CDR2 is SNTAGT in the germline V gene. CDR3 loop: CASSTSGGGNEQFF. The CDR3 coding sequence is TGTGCCAGCAGTACTAGCGGGGGGGGCAATGAGCAGTTCTTC.

This rearrangement joins TRBV6-1 to TRBJ1-2; 7 bases are a match to TRBD1. The length of the CDR3 is 14 residues. After removal of 4 bases from V and 7 bases from J, the junction contained 9 bases not matched to a gene. The germline CDR1 and CDR2 sequences are MNHNS and SASEGT. CDR3 region: CASSARDRGAGYTF. The DNA of the CDR3 is TGTGCCAGCAGTGCTCGGGACAGAGGGGCTGGCTACACCTTC.

This clone has a handful of counts. The gene calls are TRBV9 and TRBJ2-3; 7 bases align to TRBD2. The CDR3 consists of 15 residues. Germline assignment: CDR1 SGDLS and CDR2 YYNGEE. Trimming removed 0 bases from V and 5 bases from J; junction bases left unmatched: 6. The CDR3 is CASSVGGGSGDTQYF. The DNA of the CDR3 is TGTGCCAGCAGCGTAGGGGGGGGGTCAGGAGATACGCAGTATTTT.

V usage is TRBV7-2 and J usage is TRBJ1-6, with a possible D match to TRBD1 (6 bases). The germline CDR1 and CDR2 sequences are SGHTA and FQGNSA. The CDR3 is 15 amino acids. V was shortened by 4 bases and J by 6 bases, with 13 bases between the two germline ends. CDR3 amino acids: CASSSLGTRNSPLHF. In DNA form, the CDR3 reads TGTGCCAGCAGCTCCCTCGGGACACGTAATTCACCCCTCCACTTT.

The rearrangement joins TRBV6-5 to TRBJ2-7, with 10 bases aligning to TRBD1. The V gene end was trimmed by 5 bases and the J gene end by 3 bases; junction bases not matched to a gene: 7. Germline CDR1 is MNHEY and CDR2 is SVGAGI. The CDR3 is 15 residues long. CDR3 nucleotide sequence: TGTGCCAGCAGTCAGCGACAGGGGGCTTTCTACGAGCAGTACGTC. Translating it yields CASSQRQGAFYEQYV.

J is TRBJ2-2 and V is TRBV9; 7 bases line up with TRBD1. The V gene end was trimmed by 2 bases and the J gene end by 6 bases; junction bases not matched to a gene: 4. CDR3 length: 14 amino acids. Germline V gene data show CDR1 as SGDLS and CDR2 as YYNGEE. CDR3 amino acids: CASSVQGVAGELFF. As DNA, the CDR3 is TGTGCCAGCAGCGTGCAGGGGGTAGCCGGGGAGCTGTTTTTT.

J is TRBJ2-5 and V is TRBV4-2, with 11 bases that match TRBD2. In germline, CDR1 is LGHNA, CDR2 YNFKEQ. CDR3 length equals 16 residues. V shed 0 bases and J 5 bases; nucleotides not matched to a gene: 5. The CDR3 DNA reads TGTGCCAGCAGCCAAGATCCTAGCGGGGGGCTGGAGACCCAGTACTTC. It codes for CASSQDPSGGLETQYF.

Written as DNA, the CDR3 is TGTGCCAGCACTCAAACGGCTAGCGGGGTAGTTGGAGAGACCCAGTACTTC. It encodes CASTQTASGVVGETQYF. The chain carries TRBV7-2 and TRBJ2-5; 9 positions match TRBD2. This CDR3 has 17 residues. Germline V gives CDR1 SGHTA, CDR2 FQGNSA. The junction had 16 bases not matched to a gene; V was cut back by 7 bases and J by 4 bases.

The chain has TRBV11-2 and TRBJ1-1; possibly TRBD1 for D (5 bases). The V gene lost 2 bases and the J gene lost 14 bases, with 12 bases spanning the gap. The CDR3 is made up of 11 amino acids. From germline, CDR1 is SGHAT and CDR2 FQNNGV. CDR3 loop: CASSLTGMGFF. The CDR3 bases are TGTGCCAGCAGCTTAACAGGCATGGGCTTCTTT.

This clone was seen a single time. The CDR3 here is CASRIRGGYTF. CDR3 coding DNA: TGTGCCAGCAGGATTAGGGGGGGCTACACCTTC. V is TRBV28 and J is TRBJ1-2; D perhaps matches TRBD1 (6 bases). Germline assignment: CDR1 MDHEN and CDR2 SYDVKM. The length of the CDR3 is 11 residues. The V gene lost 6 bases and the J gene lost 8 bases, with 10 bases spanning the gap.

The J gene is TRBJ1-3, the V gene TRBV9; D ambiguous. This CDR3 is 12 amino acids long. V shed 0 bases and J shed 4 bases, with 2 bases lying between them. The V gene's germline CDR1 is SGDLS and CDR2 YYNGEE. Here the CDR3 reads CASSVAGNTIYF. The CDR3, as DNA: TGTGCCAGCAGCGTAGCGGGAAACACCATATATTTT.

As for this clone: The same CDR3 can be traced to other DNA sequences in this sample. The chain carries TRBV5-1 and TRBJ1-4; D call uncertain. Germline-derived CDR1 and CDR2 are SGHRS and YFSETQ. CDR3 length equals 15 residues. V was cut by 4 bases and J by 6 bases, with 16 bases left in between. CDR3 sequence: CASSPSGPADEKLFF. The DNA for the CDR3 is TGCGCCAGCAGCCCGAGCGGCCCCGCGGATGAAAAACTGTTTTTT.

The CDR3 DNA is TGCGCCAGCAGCCAAGAGAGCCGGCAGGGCGAGTTGGATGGCTACACCTTC. Protein product: CASSQESRQGELDGYTF. V is TRBV4-3 and J is TRBJ1-2, with D possibly being TRBD1 (5 bases). The CDR3 totals 17 residues. V was shortened by 0 bases and J by 6 bases, with 20 bases between the two germline ends. CDR1 and CDR2 (germline): LGHNA, YSLEER.

The genes are TRBV9 and TRBJ1-4; tentatively, D is TRBD1 (5 bases). Germline lookup yields CDR1 SGDLS and CDR2 YYNGEE. This CDR3 is 16 amino acids long. V dropped 0 bases and J dropped 0 bases, with 9 bases sitting between them. CDR3 bases: TGTGCCAGCAGCGTAGACCAAGGGGCAACTAATGAAAAACTGTTTTTT. This translates into CASSVDQGATNEKLFF.

This clone appeared once. This chain connects TRBV25-1 to TRBJ1-6; no definite D call. Germline loops: CDR1 MGHDK, CDR2 SYGVNS. CDR3 length: 14 residues. The germline V and J ends were trimmed by 8 bases and 4 bases, with 12 bases remaining between them. The CDR3 sequence: CASPRQAYNSPLHF. The DNA of the CDR3 is TGTGCCAGCCCCCGTCAGGCATATAATTCACCCCTCCACTTT.

The CDR3 DNA reads TGTGCCAGCAGTGAATGGGTGTCAGGGGGCACGGAGACCCAGTACTTC. It encodes CASSEWVSGGTETQYF. This chain links TRBV6-1 with TRBJ2-5; 8 positions agree with TRBD1. Germline CDR1 and CDR2: MNHNS and SASEGT. After removal of 2 bases from V and 5 bases from J, the junction contained 10 bases not matched to a gene. The CDR3 has 16 residues.

The chain couples TRBV2 to TRBJ1-1; D gene ambiguous. V dropped 5 bases and J dropped 1 base, with 8 bases sitting between them. This CDR3 has 13 residues. From germline, CDR1 is SNHLY and CDR2 FYNNEI. CDR3: CASSYGTNTEAFF. The CDR3 region has the DNA TGTGCCAGCAGTTATGGCACGAACACTGAAGCTTTCTTT.

The chain carries TRBV28 and TRBJ1-5; 7 positions match TRBD1. Germline CDR1 and CDR2: MDHEN and SYDVKM. The CDR3 length is 16 residues. Trimming removed 5 bases from V and 5 bases from J; junction bases left unmatched: 12. The CDR3 DNA is TGTGCCAGCAGTCCTAGACAGGGCGAACCCTATCAGCCCCAGCATTTT. This translates into CASSPRQGEPYQPQHF.

The V and J genes are TRBV7-2 and TRBJ1-1; 11 bases agree with TRBD1. Germline CDR1 and CDR2: SGHTA and FQGNSA. The CDR3 spans 17 residues. V gave up 5 bases and J gave up 3 bases; unmatched junction bases: 11. The CDR3 DNA follows: TGTGCCAGCAGCCCCAGGACAGGGGGCGTTTCTTACACTGAAGCTTTCTTT. Translated: CASSPRTGGVSYTEAFF.

V usage is TRBV7-3 and J usage is TRBJ2-7, with 8 bases matching TRBD1. CDR1 SGHTA and CDR2 FQGTGA come from the germline V gene. CDR3 length: 13 residues. After removal of 4 bases from V and 6 bases from J, the junction contained 5 bases not matched to a gene. CDR3 region: CASSSTGAGEQYF. CDR3 nucleotide sequence: TGTGCCAGCAGCTCGACAGGGGCTGGCGAGCAGTACTTC.